This TCR beta chain is from a study of T-cell reconstitution after alpha-beta-depleted transplantation in children. Study observations and caveats: After transplant, at about two months, alpha-beta T cells were reportedly derived from several hundred expanded graft clones. A year had passed since transplant, and T-cell counts and diversity by then came mostly from newly produced T cells. The origin of high day-60 TCRbeta diversity in some patients lay in surviving recipient T cells and thymic progenitors.

This sample's TCRbeta library carried unique molecular identifier barcodes. TCRdb called the PCR reads again in MiXCR, with one record for every CDR3 protein. Altogether 700,000 to 950,000 distinct CDR3 sequences are present, 16% being singletons, with the ten largest covering under 6%. J lost 4 bases, V lost 5 bases, and 13 bases had no gene match. Per the germline V gene, CDR1 is SGHAT and CDR2 is FQNNGV. CDR3 length: 18 residues. In the case of this clonotype: The antigen is not known.

Specimen: PBMCs, mostly from graft donor cells, collected 360 days after TCRalphabeta/CD19-depleted stem cell transplant. This clonotype was obtained from a male patient under 18 who had a stem cell transplant for acute lymphoblastic leukemia, so the T cells may come from the graft donor. This chain uses TRBV11-2 with TRBJ2-1, with 11 bases lining up with TRBD2. CDR3 DNA: TGTGCCAGCAGCCCACACCCCAGGGGGACTAGCGGTTACAATGAGCAGTTCTTC. Translated, it gives CASSPHPRGTSGYNEQFF.